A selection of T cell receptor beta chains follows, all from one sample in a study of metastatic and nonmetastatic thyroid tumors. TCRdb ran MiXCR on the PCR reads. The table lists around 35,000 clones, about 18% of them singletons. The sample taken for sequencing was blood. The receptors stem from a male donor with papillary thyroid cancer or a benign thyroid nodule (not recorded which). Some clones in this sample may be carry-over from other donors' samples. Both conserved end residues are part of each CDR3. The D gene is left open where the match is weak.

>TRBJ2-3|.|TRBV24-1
CATGTSLMDTQYF
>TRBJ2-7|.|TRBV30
CAWSVQGYEQYF
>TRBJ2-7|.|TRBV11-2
CASSLVWGQGTYEQYF
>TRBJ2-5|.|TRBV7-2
CASSYQGGSQETQYF
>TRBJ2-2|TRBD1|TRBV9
CASSVADPTGDTGELFF
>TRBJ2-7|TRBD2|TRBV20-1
CSAYGTREDYEQYF
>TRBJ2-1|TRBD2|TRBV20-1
CSARPGTRPLGNEQFF
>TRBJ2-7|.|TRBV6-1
CASTERQLDRQYF
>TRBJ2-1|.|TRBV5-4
CASSLGNSFYNEQFF
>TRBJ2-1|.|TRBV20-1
CSARLADFSYNEQFF
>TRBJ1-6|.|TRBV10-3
CAISESGTGHNSPLHF
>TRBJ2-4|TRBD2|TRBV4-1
CASSQTGLAGEGIQYF
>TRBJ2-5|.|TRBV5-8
CASSFGREVLETQYF
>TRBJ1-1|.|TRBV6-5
CASSYTAGTRPEAFF
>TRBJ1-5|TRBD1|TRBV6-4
CASGWGTGDHNQPQHF
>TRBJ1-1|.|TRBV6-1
CASSVSSNTEAFF
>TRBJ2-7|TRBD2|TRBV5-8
CASSYLSGRDYEQYF
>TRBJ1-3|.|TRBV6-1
CASTIDPIDFGNTIYF
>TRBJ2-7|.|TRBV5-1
CASKEGPYEQYF
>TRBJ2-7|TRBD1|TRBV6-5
CASRQNTWTGHADYEQYF
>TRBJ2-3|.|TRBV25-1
CASSEFGTPRDTQYF
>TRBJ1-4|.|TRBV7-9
CASSLADPGGEKLFF
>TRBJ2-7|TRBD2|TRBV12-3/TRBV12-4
CASSLALAGYEQYF
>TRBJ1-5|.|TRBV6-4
CASSEQTGQPQHF
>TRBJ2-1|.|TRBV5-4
CASSWTQNEQFF
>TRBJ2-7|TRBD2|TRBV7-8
CASSWGLAESSYEQYF
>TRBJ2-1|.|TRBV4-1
CASSQDLNGYYNEQFF
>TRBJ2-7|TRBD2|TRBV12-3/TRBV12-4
CASSSGTSDEQYF
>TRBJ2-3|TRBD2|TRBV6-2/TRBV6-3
CASSYSDTSGSSDTQYF
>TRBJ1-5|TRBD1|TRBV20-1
CSAIETGNQPQHF
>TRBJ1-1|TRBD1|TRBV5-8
CASSSDRLNGAFF